The 2 T cell receptor beta chains listed next were all sequenced from one sample in a study of CD8 T cells in ankylosing spondylitis. Using its own MiXCR run on the 5' RACE reads, TCRdb lists one record per CDR3 protein. The sample contains tens of thousands of distinct CDR3 sequences, 2.5% to 3% of which appear only once. The sample was blood, either unsorted or a sorted T cell fraction (not recorded which). The receptor source for this set is a female donor with ankylosing spondylitis or in good health (not recorded which).

This clonotype showed up many times. Here the CDR3 reads CASSVDGIQPQHF. CDR3 sequence (DNA): TGTGCCAGCAGCGTAGATGGGATTCAGCCCCAGCATTTT. The chain couples TRBV9 to TRBJ1-5; D unclear. Trimming removed 0 bases from V and 6 bases from J, with 7 bases in between. There are 13 residues in the CDR3. CDR1 SGDLS and CDR2 YYNGEE come from the germline V gene.

This clonotype was recorded many times. V gene TRBV9 combines with J gene TRBJ1-2, with TRBD1 identical over 7 bases. Germline assignment: CDR1 SGDLS and CDR2 YYNGEE. Losses at the gene ends were 3 bases for V and 0 bases for J; bases not matched to a gene: 5. The CDR3 runs 15 residues. CDR3 nucleotide sequence: TGTGCCAGCAGCGGTGACAGGGACACTAACTATGGCTACACCTTC. It is translated as CASSGDRDTNYGYTF.